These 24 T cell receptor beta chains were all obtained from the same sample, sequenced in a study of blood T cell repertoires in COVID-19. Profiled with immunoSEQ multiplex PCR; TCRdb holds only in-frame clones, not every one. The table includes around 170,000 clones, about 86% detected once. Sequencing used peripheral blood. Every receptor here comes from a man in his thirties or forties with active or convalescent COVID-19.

The CDR3 DNA reads as TGCGCCAGCAGTAGGACAGACACTAGCACAGATACGCAGTATTTT. Its translation is CASSRTDTSTDTQYF. The chain has TRBV10-2 and TRBJ2-3; D possibly corresponds to TRBD1 (6 bases). CDR3 size: 15 residues. Trimming cost V 5 bases and J 0 bases, with 12 bases left between them. Germline CDR1 and CDR2: WSHSY and SAAADI.

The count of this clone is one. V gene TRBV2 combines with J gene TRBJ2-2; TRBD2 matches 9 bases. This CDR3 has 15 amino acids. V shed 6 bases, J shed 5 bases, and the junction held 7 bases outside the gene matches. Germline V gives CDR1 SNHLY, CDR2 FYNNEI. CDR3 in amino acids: CASSPGSGGTGELFF. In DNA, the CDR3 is TGTGCCAGCAGCCCCGGTAGCGGGGGAACCGGGGAGCTGTTTTTT.

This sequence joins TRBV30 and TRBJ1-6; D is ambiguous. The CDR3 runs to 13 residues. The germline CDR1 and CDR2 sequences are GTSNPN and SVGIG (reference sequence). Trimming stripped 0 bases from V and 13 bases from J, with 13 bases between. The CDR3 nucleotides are TGTGCCTGGAGTGTAAACCGAATCGGGCCCCTCCACTTT. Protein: CAWSVNRIGPLHF.

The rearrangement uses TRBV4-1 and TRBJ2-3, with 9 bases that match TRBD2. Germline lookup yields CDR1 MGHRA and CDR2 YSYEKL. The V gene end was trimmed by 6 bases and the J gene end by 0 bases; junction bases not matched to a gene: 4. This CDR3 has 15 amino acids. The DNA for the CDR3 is TGCGCCAGCAGTCATAGCGGGGGAAGCACAGATACGCAGTATTTT. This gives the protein CASSHSGGSTDTQYF.

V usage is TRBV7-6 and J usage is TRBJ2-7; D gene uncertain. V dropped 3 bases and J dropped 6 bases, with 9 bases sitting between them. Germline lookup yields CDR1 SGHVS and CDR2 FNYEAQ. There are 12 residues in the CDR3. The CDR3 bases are TGTGCCAGCAGCTTTTCCGTCTTCGAGCAGTACTTC. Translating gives CASSFSVFEQYF.

For the CDR3, the DNA is TGCAGCGTTGGTTCCGAGGAAAAAGCTTTCTTT. Translated: CSVGSEEKAFF. The chain couples TRBV29-1 to TRBJ1-1; no clear D gene. V shed 4 bases and J shed 9 bases, with 12 bases lying between them. CDR3 length equals 11 residues. CDR1 is SQVTM and CDR2 is ANQGSEA in the germline V gene.

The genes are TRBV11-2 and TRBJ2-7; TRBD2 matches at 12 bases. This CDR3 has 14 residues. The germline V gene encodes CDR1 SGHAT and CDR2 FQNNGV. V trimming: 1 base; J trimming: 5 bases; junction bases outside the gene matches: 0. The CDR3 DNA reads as TGTGCCAGCAGCTTAGGGACTAGCGGGGACGAGCAGTACTTC. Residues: CASSLGTSGDEQYF.

In nucleotides, the CDR3 is TGTGCCAGCAGCGTAGACAGGGACTATGGCTACACCTTC. This gives the protein CASSVDRDYGYTF. The gene calls are TRBV9 and TRBJ1-2; D may be TRBD1 (6 bases). The CDR3 is 13 residues long. Trimming took 0 bases from V and 3 from J, leaving 6 bases between them. CDR1 and CDR2 from the germline V gene are SGDLS and YYNGEE.

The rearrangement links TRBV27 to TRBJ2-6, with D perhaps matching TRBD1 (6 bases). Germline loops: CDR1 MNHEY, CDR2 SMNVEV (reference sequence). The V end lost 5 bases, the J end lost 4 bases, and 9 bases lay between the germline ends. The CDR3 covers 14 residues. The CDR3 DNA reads TGTGCCAGCAGTCTGGGGGCCGGGGCCAACGTCCTGACTTTC. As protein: CASSLGAGANVLTF.

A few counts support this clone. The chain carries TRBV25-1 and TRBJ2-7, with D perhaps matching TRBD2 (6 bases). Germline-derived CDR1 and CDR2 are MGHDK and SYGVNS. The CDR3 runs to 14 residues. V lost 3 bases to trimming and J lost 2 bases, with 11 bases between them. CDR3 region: CASSDRGEAYEQYF. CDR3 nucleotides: TGTGCCAGCAGTGACCGCGGGGAGGCCTACGAGCAGTACTTC.

CDR3 nucleotide sequence: TGTGCCACCAGTGATTGGAACGGACAGGGGGCCTATGGCTACACCTTC. It translates to CATSDWNGQGAYGYTF. The chain combines TRBV24-1 with TRBJ1-2, with 11 bases aligning to TRBD1. The CDR3 is made up of 16 amino acids. V lost 2 bases, J lost 4 bases, and 5 bases stayed unmatched. Germline values: CDR1 KGHDR, CDR2 SFDVKD.

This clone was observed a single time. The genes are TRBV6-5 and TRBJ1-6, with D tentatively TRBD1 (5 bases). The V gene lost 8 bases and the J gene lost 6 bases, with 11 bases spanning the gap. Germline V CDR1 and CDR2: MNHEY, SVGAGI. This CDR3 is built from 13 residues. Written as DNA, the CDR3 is TGTGCCAGCCATCAGGGTGTTAATTCACCCCTCCACTTT. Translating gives CASHQGVNSPLHF.

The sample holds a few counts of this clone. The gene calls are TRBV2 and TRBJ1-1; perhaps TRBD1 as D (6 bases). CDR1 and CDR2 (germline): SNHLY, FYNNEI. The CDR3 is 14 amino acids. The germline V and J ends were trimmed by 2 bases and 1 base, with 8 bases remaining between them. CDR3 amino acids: CASSEQGPNTEAFF. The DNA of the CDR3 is TGTGCCAGCAGTGAACAGGGGCCGAACACTGAAGCTTTCTTT.

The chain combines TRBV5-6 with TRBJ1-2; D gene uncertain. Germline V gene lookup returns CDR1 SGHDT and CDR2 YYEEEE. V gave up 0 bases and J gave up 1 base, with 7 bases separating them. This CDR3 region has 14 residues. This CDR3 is CASSLVAVNYGYTF. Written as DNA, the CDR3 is TGTGCCAGCAGCTTGGTGGCGGTTAACTATGGCTACACCTTC.

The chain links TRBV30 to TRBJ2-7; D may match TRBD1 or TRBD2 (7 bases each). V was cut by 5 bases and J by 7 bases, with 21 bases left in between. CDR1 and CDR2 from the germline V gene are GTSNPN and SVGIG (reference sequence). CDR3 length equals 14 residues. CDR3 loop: CAWGGARDRIEQYF. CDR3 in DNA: TGTGCCTGGGGGGGGGCCCGGGACAGAATTGAGCAGTACTTC.

DNA for the CDR3: TGTGCCAGCAGCCAAGTGCACAGGGGGCGGGTAGACACCGGGGAGCTGTTTTTT. Translated, it gives CASSQVHRGRVDTGELFF. The chain employs TRBV3-1 (or the pseudogene TRBV3-2) and TRBJ2-2; 9 bases line up with TRBD1. The germline CDR1 and CDR2 sequences are LGHDT and YNNKEL (reference sequence). V lost 1 base to trimming and J lost 3 bases; unmatched junction nucleotides: 9. This CDR3 is built from 18 residues.

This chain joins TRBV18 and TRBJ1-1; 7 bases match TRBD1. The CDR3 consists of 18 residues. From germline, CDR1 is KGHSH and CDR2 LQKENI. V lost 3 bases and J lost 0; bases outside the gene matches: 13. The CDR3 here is CASSPLQGPSGMNTEAFF. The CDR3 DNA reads TGTGCCAGCTCACCCTTACAGGGGCCTTCTGGAATGAACACTGAAGCTTTCTTT.

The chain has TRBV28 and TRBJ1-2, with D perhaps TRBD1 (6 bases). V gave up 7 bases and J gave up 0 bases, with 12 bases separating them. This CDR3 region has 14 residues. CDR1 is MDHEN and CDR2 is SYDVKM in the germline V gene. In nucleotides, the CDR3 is TGTGCCAGCACCTTTCAGGGGCCTAACTATGGCTACACCTTC. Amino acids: CASTFQGPNYGYTF.

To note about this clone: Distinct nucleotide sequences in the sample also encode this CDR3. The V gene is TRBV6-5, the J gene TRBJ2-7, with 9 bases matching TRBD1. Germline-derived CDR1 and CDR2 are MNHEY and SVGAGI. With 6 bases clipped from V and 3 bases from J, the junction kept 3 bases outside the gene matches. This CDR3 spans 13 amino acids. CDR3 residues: CASRPGQGYEQYF. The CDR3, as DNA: TGTGCCAGCAGACCGGGACAGGGCTACGAGCAGTACTTC.

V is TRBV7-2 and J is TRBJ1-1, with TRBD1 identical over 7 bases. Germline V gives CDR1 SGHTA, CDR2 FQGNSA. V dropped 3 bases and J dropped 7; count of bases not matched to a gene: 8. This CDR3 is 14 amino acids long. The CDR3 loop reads CASSFAGGSVEAFF. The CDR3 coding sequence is TGTGCCAGCAGCTTTGCAGGGGGTTCTGTTGAAGCTTTCTTT.

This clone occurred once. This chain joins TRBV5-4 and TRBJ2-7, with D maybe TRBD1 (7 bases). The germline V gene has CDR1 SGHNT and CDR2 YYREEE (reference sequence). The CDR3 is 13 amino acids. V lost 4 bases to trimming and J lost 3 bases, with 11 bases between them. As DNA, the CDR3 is TGTGCCAGCAGCCGGAGGGGGCGCTACGAGCAGTACTTC. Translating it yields CASSRRGRYEQYF.

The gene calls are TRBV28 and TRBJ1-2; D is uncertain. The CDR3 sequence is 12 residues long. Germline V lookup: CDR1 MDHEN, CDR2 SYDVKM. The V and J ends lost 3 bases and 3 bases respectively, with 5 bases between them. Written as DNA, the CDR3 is TGTGCCAGCAGTTTCTACTACTATGGCTACACCTTC. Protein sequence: CASSFYYYGYTF.

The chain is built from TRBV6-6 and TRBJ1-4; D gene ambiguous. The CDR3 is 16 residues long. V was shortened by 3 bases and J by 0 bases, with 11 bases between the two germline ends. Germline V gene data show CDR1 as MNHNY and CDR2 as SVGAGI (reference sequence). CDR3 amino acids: CASSYRTGATNEKLFF. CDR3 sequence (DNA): TGTGCCAGCAGTTATAGGACGGGAGCAACTAATGAAAAACTGTTTTTT.

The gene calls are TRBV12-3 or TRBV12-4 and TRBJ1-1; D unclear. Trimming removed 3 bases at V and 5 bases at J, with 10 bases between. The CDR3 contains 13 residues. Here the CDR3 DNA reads TGTGCCAGCAGTTTCTGGGCAGGAACTGAAGCTTTCTTT. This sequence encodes CASSFWAGTEAFF.